This entry features one T cell receptor (beta chain) sequence. Here immunoSEQ multiplex PCR was the method, and the copy in TCRdb shows in-frame clones only, minus some. The table has about 480,000 clones, 60% to 85% seen once. These data belong to a study of shared clonotypes between healthy human individuals. The V gene's germline CDR1 is LNHDA and CDR2 SQIVND (reference sequence). The ends lost 0 bases at V and 8 bases at J; junction bases unmatched: 5. The CDR3 covers 14 residues. This receptor was taken from a woman in her 40s in good health. Some clones in this sample may be carry-over from other donors' samples. The specimen was PBMCs. V gene TRBV19 combines with J gene TRBJ2-7; 9 positions match TRBD1. CDR3 bases: TGTGCCAGTAGTATAGAAGGGACAGGGTTACAGCAGTACTTC. Its translation: CASSIEGTGLQQYF.